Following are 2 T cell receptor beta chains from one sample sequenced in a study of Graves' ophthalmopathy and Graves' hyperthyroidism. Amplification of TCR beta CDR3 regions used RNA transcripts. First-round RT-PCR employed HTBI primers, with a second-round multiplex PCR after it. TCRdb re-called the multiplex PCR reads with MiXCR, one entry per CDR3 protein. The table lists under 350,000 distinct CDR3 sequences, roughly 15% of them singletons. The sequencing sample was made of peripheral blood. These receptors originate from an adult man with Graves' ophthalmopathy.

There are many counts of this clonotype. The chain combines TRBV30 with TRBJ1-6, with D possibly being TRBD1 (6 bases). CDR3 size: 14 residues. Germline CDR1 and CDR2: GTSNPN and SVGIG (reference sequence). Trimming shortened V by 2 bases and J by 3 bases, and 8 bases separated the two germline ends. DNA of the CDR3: TGTGCCTGGAGTCGGACAGTCTATAATTCACCCCTCCACTTT. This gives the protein CAWSRTVYNSPLHF. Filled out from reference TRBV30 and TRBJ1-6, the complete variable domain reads SQTIHQWPATLVQPVGSPLSLECTVEGTSNPNLYWYRQAAGRGLQLLFYSVGIGQISSEVPQNLSASRPQDRQFILSSKKLLLSDSGFYLCAWSRTVYNSPLHFGNGTRLTVT.

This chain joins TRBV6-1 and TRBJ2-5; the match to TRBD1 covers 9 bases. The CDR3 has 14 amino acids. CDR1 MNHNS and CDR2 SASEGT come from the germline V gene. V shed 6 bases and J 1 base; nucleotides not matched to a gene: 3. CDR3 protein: CASRDRGPQETQYF. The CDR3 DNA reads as TGTGCCAGCAGGGACAGGGGCCCCCAAGAGACCCAGTACTTC.